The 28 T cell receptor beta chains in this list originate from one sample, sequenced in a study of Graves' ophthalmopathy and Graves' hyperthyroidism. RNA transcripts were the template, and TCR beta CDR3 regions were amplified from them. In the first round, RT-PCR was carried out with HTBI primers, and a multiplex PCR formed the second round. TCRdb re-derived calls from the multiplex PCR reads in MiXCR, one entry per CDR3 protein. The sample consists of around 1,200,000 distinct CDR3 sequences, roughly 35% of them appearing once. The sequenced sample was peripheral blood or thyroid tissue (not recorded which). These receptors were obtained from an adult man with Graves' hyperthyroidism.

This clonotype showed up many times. CDR3 sequence: CSVVSARLDPATYEQYF. CDR3 nucleotide sequence: TGCAGCGTTGTTTCGGCTCGACTGGACCCGGCCACCTACGAGCAGTACTTC. V usage is TRBV29-1 and J usage is TRBJ2-7; D gene unclear. This CDR3 comprises 17 residues. V was shortened by 4 bases and J by 2 bases, with 24 bases between the two germline ends. Germline lookup yields CDR1 SQVTM and CDR2 ANQGSEA.

The CDR3 sequence: CASSEGLLAARRYEQYF. DNA of the CDR3: TGTGCCAGCAGTGAAGGTTTGTTGGCGGCCCGGCGCTACGAGCAGTACTTC. V usage is TRBV2 and J usage is TRBJ2-7; D remains unclear. This CDR3 contains 17 residues. CDR1 is SNHLY, CDR2 FYNNEI, per germline. V dropped 1 base and J dropped 3 bases, with 19 bases sitting between them.

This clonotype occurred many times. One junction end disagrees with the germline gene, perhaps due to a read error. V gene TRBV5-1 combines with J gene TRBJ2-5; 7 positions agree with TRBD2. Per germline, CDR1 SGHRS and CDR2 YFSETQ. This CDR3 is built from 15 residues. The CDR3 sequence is CASSLGSGLQETQYF. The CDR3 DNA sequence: TGTGCCAGCAGCTTGGGTAGCGGGCTGCAAGAGACCCAGTACTTC.

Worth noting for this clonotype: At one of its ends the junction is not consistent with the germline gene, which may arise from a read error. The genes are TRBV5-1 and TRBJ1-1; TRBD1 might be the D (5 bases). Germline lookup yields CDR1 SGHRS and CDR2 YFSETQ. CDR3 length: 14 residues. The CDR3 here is CASSEGSSNTEASF. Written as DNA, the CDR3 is TGCGCCAGCAGCGAGGGGTCATCGAACACTGAAGCTTCCTTT.

CDR3 DNA sequence: TGCGCCAGCAGCTTCACCAGCGGGGGGGCCCCAGATACGCAGTATTTT. It encodes CASSFTSGGAPDTQYF. The chain has TRBV5-1 and TRBJ2-3, with TRBD2 identical over 10 bases. Germline loops: CDR1 SGHRS, CDR2 YFSETQ. V gave up 2 bases and J gave up 4 bases; unmatched junction bases: 7. The CDR3 loop spans 16 amino acids.

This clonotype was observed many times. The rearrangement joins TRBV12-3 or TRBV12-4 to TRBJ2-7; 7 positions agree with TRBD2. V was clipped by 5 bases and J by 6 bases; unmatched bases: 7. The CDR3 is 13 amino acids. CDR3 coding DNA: TGTGCCAGCAGTCAGCGGACTAGTGGCGAGCAGTACTTC. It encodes CASSQRTSGEQYF.

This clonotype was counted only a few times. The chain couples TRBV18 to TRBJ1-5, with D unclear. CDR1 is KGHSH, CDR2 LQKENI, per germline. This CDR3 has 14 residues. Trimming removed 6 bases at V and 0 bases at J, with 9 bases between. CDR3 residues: CASSTTDSNQPQHF. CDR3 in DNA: TGTGCCAGCTCCACCACCGATAGCAATCAGCCCCAGCATTTT. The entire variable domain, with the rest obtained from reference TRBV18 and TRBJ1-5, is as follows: NAGVMQNPRHLVRRRGQEARLRCSPMKGHSHVYWYRQLPEEGLKFMVYLQKENIIDESGMPKERFSAEFPKEGPSILRIQQVVRGDSAAYFCASSTTDSNQPQHFGDGTRLSIL.

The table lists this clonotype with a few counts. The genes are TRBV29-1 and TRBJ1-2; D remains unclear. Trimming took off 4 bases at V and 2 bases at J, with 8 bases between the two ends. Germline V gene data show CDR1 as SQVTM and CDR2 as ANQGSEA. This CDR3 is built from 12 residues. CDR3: CSVGSGNYGYTF. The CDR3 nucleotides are TGCAGCGTTGGGAGTGGGAACTATGGCTACACCTTC. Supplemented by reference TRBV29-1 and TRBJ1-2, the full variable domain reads SAVISQKPSRDICQRGTSLTIQCQVDSQVTMMFWYRQQPGQSLTLIATANQGSEATYESGFVIDKFPISRPNLTFSTLTVSNMSPEDSSIYLCSVGSGNYGYTFGSGTRLTVV.

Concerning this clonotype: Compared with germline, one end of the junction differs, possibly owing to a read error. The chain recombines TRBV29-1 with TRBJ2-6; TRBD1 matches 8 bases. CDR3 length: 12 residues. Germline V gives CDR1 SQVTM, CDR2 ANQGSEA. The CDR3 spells CSVVTGTGTEAF. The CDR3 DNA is TGCAGCGTCGTCACAGGGACAGGTACTGAAGCTTTC.

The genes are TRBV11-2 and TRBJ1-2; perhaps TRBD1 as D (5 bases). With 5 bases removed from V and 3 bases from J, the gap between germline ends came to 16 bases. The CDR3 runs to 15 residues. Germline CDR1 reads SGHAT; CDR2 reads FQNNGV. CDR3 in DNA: TGTGCCAGCAGCCCGGGACGAGCGGGGGACTATGGCTACACCTTC. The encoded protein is CASSPGRAGDYGYTF.

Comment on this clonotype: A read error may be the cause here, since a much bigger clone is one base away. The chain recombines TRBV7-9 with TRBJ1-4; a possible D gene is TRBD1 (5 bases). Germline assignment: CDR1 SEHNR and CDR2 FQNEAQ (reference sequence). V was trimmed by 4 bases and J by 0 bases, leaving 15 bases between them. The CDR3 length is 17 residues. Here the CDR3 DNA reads TGTGCCAGCAGCTCCTCTCGGGGCCTTGCAACTAATGAAAAACTGTTTTTT. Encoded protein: CASSSSRGLATNEKLFF.

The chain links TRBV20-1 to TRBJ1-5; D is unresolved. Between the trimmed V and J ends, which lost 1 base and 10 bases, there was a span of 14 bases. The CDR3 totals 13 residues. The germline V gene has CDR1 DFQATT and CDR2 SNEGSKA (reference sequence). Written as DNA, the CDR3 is TGCAGTGCTAGAGTGACGGGCCCGGGACCCCAGCATTTT. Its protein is CSARVTGPGPQHF.

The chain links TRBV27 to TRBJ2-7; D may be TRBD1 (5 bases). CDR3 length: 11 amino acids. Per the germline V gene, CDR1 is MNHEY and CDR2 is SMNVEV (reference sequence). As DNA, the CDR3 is TGTGCCAGCAGTTTATCTGGCAGGGCCCATGTC. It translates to CASSLSGRAHV.

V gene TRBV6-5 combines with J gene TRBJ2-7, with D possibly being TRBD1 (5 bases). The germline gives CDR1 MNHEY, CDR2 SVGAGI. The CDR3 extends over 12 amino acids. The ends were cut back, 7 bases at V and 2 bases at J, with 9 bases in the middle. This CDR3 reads CASKGWTYEQYF. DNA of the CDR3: TGTGCCAGCAAGGGGTGGACCTACGAGCAGTACTTC.

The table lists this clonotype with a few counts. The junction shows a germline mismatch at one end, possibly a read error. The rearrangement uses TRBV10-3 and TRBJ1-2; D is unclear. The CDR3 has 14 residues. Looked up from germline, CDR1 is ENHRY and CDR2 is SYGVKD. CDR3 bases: TGTGCCAGCAGTCCCGGTGGAGGGTTCGGTGGCTACACCTTC. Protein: CASSPGGGFGGYTF.

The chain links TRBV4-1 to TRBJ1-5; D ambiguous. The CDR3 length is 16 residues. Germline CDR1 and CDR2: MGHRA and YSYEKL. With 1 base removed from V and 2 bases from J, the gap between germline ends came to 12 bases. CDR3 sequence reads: CASSQVEGFGNQPQHF. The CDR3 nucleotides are TGCGCCAGCAGCCAAGTCGAGGGATTCGGCAATCAGCCCCAGCATTTT.

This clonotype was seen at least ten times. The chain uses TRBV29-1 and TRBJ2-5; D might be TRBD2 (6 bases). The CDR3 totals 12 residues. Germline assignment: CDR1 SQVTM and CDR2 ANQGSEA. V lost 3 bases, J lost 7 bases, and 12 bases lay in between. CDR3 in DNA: TGCAGCGTTGAGGGGGGTCTGGGGACCCAGTACTTC. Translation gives CSVEGGLGTQYF.

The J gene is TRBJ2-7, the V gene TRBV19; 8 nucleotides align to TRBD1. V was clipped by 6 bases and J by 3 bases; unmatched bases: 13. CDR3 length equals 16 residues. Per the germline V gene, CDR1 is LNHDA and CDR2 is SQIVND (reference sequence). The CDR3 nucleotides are TGTGCCAGTAGATTCCGACAGGGGCCCAATGGCTACGAGCAGTACTTC. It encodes CASRFRQGPNGYEQYF.

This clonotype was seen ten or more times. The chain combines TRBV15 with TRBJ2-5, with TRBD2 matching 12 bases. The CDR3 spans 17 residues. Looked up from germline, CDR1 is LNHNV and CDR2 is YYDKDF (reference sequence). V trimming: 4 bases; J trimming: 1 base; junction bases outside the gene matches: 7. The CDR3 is CATSKGLAGKFQETQYF. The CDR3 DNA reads TGTGCCACCAGCAAAGGACTAGCGGGGAAATTCCAAGAGACCCAGTACTTC.

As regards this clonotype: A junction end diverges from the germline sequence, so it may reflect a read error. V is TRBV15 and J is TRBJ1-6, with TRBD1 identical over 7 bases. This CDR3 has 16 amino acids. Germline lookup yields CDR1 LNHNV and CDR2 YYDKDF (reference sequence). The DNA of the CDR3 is TGTGCCACCAGTATGAGACAGGGAACTCATAATTCACCCCTCCACTTC. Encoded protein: CATSMRQGTHNSPLHF.

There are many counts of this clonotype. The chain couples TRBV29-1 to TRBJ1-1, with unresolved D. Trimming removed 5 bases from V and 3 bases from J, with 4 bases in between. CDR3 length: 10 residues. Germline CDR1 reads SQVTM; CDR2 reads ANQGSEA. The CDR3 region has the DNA TGCAGCGTTAGGGACACTGAAGCTTTCTTT. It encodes CSVRDTEAFF.

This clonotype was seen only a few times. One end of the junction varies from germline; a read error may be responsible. CDR3 coding DNA: TGTGCCAGCAGTGAAGCAACCGAAATCCCCCAGCATTTT. It codes for CASSEATEIPQHF. V and J are TRBV10-3 and TRBJ1-5; D uncertain. Looked up from germline, CDR1 is ENHRY and CDR2 is SYGVKD. There are 13 residues in the CDR3.

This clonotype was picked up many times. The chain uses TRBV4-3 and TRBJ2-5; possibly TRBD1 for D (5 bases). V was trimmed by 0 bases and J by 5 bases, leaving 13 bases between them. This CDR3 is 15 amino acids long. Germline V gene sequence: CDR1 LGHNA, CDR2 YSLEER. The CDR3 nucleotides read TGCGCCAGCAGCCAAGATAACCGACAGTCGGAGACCCAGTACTTC. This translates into CASSQDNRQSETQYF.

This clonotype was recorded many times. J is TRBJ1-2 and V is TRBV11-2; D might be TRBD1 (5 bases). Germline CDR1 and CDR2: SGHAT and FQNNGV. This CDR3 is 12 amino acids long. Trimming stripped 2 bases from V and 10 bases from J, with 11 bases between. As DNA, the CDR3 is TGTGCCAGCAGCTTAAGGGACGTCTACTACACCTTC. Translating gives CASSLRDVYYTF.

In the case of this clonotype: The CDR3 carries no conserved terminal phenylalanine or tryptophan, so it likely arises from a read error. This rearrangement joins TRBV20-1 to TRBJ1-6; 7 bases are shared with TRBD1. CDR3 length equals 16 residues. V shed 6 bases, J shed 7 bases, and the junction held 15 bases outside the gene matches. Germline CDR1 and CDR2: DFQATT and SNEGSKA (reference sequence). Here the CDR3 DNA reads TGCAGTGCGGGCAGGGGGGGGGGCCTCAACAATTCACCCCTCCACCTT. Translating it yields CSAGRGGGLNNSPLHL.

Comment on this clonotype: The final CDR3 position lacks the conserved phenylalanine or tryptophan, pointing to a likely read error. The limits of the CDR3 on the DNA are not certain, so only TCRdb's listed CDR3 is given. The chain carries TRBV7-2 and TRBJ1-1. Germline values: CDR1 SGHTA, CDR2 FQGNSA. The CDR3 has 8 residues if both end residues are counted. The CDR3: CASSAAYS.

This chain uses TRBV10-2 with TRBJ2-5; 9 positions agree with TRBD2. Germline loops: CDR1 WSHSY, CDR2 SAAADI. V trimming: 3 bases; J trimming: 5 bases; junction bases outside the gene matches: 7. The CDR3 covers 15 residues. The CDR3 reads CASSDPAGGFETQYF. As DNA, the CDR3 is TGCGCCAGCAGTGACCCAGCGGGGGGCTTTGAGACCCAGTACTTC.

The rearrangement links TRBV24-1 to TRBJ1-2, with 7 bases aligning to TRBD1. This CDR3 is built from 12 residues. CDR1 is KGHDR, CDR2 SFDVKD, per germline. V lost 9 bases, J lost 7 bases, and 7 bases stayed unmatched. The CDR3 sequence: CATSQGVGGYTF. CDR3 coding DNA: TGTGCCACCTCGCAGGGGGTCGGTGGCTACACCTTC.